What follows are 16 T cell receptor beta chains derived from one specimen sequenced in a study of CD8 T cells in Susac syndrome. Reverse transcription used about 0.5 to 1 ug RNA and random hexamers. TCRdb reprocessed the immunoSEQ multiplex PCR reads via MiXCR and lists one record per CDR3 protein. The sample holds approximately 170,000 distinct CDR3 sequences, about 91% seen once. Sequenced input: CD4+ T cells from PBMCs. Every receptor here comes from a human donor in good health.

The chain is built from TRBV5-6 and TRBJ2-7, with a possible D match to TRBD2 (6 bases). Germline-derived CDR1 and CDR2 are SGHDT and YYEEEE. This CDR3 is built from 15 residues. V was clipped by 4 bases and J by 0 bases, with 14 bases between them. The DNA for the CDR3 is TGTGCCAGCAGCAACCTGGGACTTGGCTCCTACGAGCAGTACTTC. Its translation: CASSNLGLGSYEQYF. The full variable domain, completed using reference TRBV5-6 and TRBJ2-7, is DAGVTQSPTHLIKTRGQQVTLRCSPKSGHDTVSWYQQALGQGPQFIFQYYEEEERQRGNFPDRFSGHQFPNYSSELNVNALLLGDSALYLCASSNLGLGSYEQYFGPGTRLTVT.

This clonotype has a single count. V usage is TRBV4-2 and J usage is TRBJ2-2; tentatively, D is TRBD2 (6 bases). The length of the CDR3 is 15 residues. Trimming cost V 1 base and J 2 bases, with 8 bases left between them. The germline gives CDR1 LGHNA, CDR2 YNFKEQ. The CDR3 loop is CASSQASVNTGELFF. CDR3 DNA: TGTGCCAGCAGCCAAGCTAGCGTTAACACCGGGGAGCTGTTTTTT.

The CDR3 DNA reads TGTGCCGCTGAGGATGGCACTGAAGCTTTCTTT. It yields the protein CAAEDGTEAFF. The chain employs TRBV7-9 and TRBJ1-1; D is unclear. The germline V gene encodes CDR1 SEHNR and CDR2 FQNEAQ (reference sequence). Trimming stripped 11 bases from V and 4 bases from J, with 11 bases between. The CDR3 has 11 residues.

The V gene is TRBV25-1, the J gene TRBJ1-1, with 8 bases lining up with TRBD1. The trim removed 6 bases at V and 2 bases at J, leaving 8 bases unmatched. The CDR3 consists of 15 residues. Looked up from germline, CDR1 is MGHDK and CDR2 is SYGVNS. The CDR3, as DNA: TGTGCCAGCAGCGTTCAGGGGGCAGTTAACACTGAAGCTTTCTTT. Translating gives CASSVQGAVNTEAFF.

The J gene is TRBJ1-4, the V gene TRBV7-9; D is undetermined. Germline loops: CDR1 SEHNR, CDR2 FQNEAQ (reference sequence). CDR3 length: 14 residues. The V end lost 6 bases, the J end lost 7 bases, and 15 bases lay between the germline ends. CDR3: CASSPRRTGEKLFF. CDR3 sequence (DNA): TGTGCCAGCAGTCCCCGGCGGACGGGTGAAAAACTGTTTTTT.

This chain joins TRBV2 and TRBJ2-1, with a weak D call TRBD1 (6 bases). This CDR3 spans 18 amino acids. Trimming cost V 5 bases and J 6 bases, with 26 bases left between them. Germline V gene data show CDR1 as SNHLY and CDR2 as FYNNEI. CDR3: CASSTSPRDTGKVNEQFF. The CDR3 nucleotides are TGTGCCAGCAGTACTTCCCCCCGGGACACAGGAAAGGTCAATGAGCAGTTCTTC.

The chain uses TRBV4-1 and TRBJ1-5; 8 bases agree with TRBD1. Unmatched junction bases numbered 8, after V lost 2 bases and J lost 5 bases. In germline, CDR1 is MGHRA, CDR2 YSYEKL. CDR3 length: 16 amino acids. In nucleotides, the CDR3 is TGCGCCAGCAGCCAAACTGACAGGGGCGGCTATCAGCCCCAGCATTTT. Encoded protein: CASSQTDRGGYQPQHF.

The rearrangement links TRBV19 to TRBJ2-4; 7 nucleotides match TRBD2. V dropped 7 bases and J dropped 3; count of bases not matched to a gene: 6. The germline V gene has CDR1 LNHDA and CDR2 SQIVND (reference sequence). The CDR3 has 14 amino acids. CDR3 nucleotides: TGTGCCAGTAAAATGAGGACTAGCAAAAACATTCAGTACTTC. This encodes CASKMRTSKNIQYF. Full variable domain (outside the CDR3, taken from reference TRBV19 and TRBJ2-4): DGGITQSPKYLFRKEGQNVTLSCEQNLNHDAMYWYRQDPGQGLRLIYYSQIVNDFQKGDIAEGYSVSREKKESFPLTVTSAQKNPTAFYLCASKMRTSKNIQYFGAGTRLSVL.

This clonotype was observed once. V usage is TRBV5-1 and J usage is TRBJ2-1; D perhaps matches TRBD2 (6 bases). This CDR3 has 14 amino acids. Trimming took 0 bases from V and 8 from J, leaving 12 bases between them. CDR1 and CDR2 (germline): SGHRS, YFSETQ. CDR3 residues: CASSLGGSGDEQFF. The CDR3 coding sequence is TGCGCCAGCAGCTTGGGGGGTAGCGGCGATGAGCAGTTCTTC.

The V gene is TRBV3-1, the J gene TRBJ1-2; tentatively, D is TRBD1 (5 bases). Germline V gene sequence: CDR1 LGHDT, CDR2 YNNKEL (reference sequence). Between the trimmed V and J ends, which lost 5 bases and 8 bases, there was a span of 18 bases. The CDR3 has 14 amino acids. DNA of the CDR3: TGTGCCAGCAGCTACCTGCGGGGGGAGGCCGGCTACACCTTC. Translating it yields CASSYLRGEAGYTF.

The genes are TRBV20-1 and TRBJ2-4; no firm D call. Germline assignment: CDR1 DFQATT and CDR2 SNEGSKA (reference sequence). The CDR3 runs 16 residues. Trimming took off 0 bases at V and 3 bases at J, with 15 bases between the two ends. The CDR3 region has the DNA TGCAGTGCTAGAGATCCGGAGAACCTAGTCAAAAACATTCAGTACTTC. Its protein product is CSARDPENLVKNIQYF.

The rearrangement uses TRBV12-3 or TRBV12-4 and TRBJ2-2, with TRBD2 matching over 8 bases. J gave up 3 bases and V 8 bases, and 11 bases lay outside the gene matches. This CDR3 comprises 16 residues. For the CDR3, the DNA is TGTGCCAGCTGCCCCCCGGCTAGCGGGTACACCGGGGAGCTGTTTTTT. It encodes CASCPPASGYTGELFF.

This clonotype has more than one count but fewer than ten. A read error may account for a junction end that differs from germline. This sequence joins TRBV11-2 and TRBJ1-2, with TRBD1 matching 7 bases. Germline CDR1 and CDR2: SGHAT and FQNNGV. The CDR3 has 14 amino acids. This CDR3 is CASSLDRANYGYTF. The CDR3 nucleotides are TGTGCCAGCAGCCTAGACAGGGCTAACTATGGCTACACCTTC.

The rearrangement links TRBV7-3 to TRBJ1-4, with 8 bases identical to TRBD1. Trimming at V came to 5 bases and at J to 8 bases, leaving 10 bases not matched to a gene. The CDR3 is 15 residues long. Germline V lookup: CDR1 SGHTA, CDR2 FQGTGA. CDR3 nucleotides: TGTGCCAGCAGCGAACAGGGGGGGGAGAACGAAAAACTGTTTTTT. It specifies CASSEQGGENEKLFF. Variable domain in full (rest from reference TRBV7-3 and TRBJ1-4): GAGVSQTPSNKVTEKGKYVELRCDPISGHTALYWYRQSLGQGPEFLIYFQGTGAADDSGLPNDRFFAVRPEGSVSTLKIQRTERGDSAVYLCASSEQGGENEKLFFGSGTQLSVL.

This rearrangement joins TRBV6-2 or TRBV6-3 to TRBJ1-2, with a possible D match to TRBD1 (5 bases). Germline CDR1 is MNHEY and CDR2 is SVGEGT. The CDR3 is 15 amino acids. V was trimmed by 8 bases and J by 2 bases, leaving 18 bases between them. The CDR3, as DNA: TGTGCCAGCCGATCCTCCGGGACGGCGAACTATGGCTACACCTTC. This sequence encodes CASRSSGTANYGYTF.

The chain employs TRBV7-8 and TRBJ2-7; no clear D gene. The germline V and J ends were trimmed by 0 bases and 3 bases, with 12 bases remaining between them. Looked up from germline, CDR1 is SGHVS and CDR2 is FQNEAQ. This CDR3 has 15 residues. The CDR3 here is CASSLAGRILYEQYF. The CDR3 DNA reads TGTGCCAGCAGCTTAGCGGGAAGGATCCTCTACGAGCAGTACTTC.